Below are 23 T cell receptor beta chains sequenced from a single sample in a study of a mutant IDH1 vaccine in newly diagnosed glioma. What these receptors recognize is not known. Noted time point: week 47, end of study. The content of each vaccine dose was 300 ug of mutant IDH1 20-mer peptide, and topical imiquimod accompanied it. Assay used: immunoSEQ multiplex PCR; TCRdb lists only in-frame clones, some missing. The repertoire has about 94,000 clones, roughly 86% of them found once; the top ten carry 0.75% to 0.95%. The input for sequencing was PBMCs, taken from a glioma patient whose treatment included an IDH1 peptide vaccine. These receptors were obtained from a woman in her forties or fifties with glioma.

The chain uses TRBV6-5 and TRBJ1-3; D unresolved. Germline CDR1 is MNHEY and CDR2 is SVGAGI. The CDR3 loop spans 14 amino acids. V was trimmed by 6 bases and J by 2 bases, leaving 11 bases between them. The CDR3 loop reads CASRLAQPGNTIYF. CDR3 in DNA: TGTGCCAGCAGATTGGCTCAGCCTGGAAACACCATATATTTT.

The chain employs TRBV7-9 and TRBJ2-3; tentative D call: TRBD1 (6 bases). The CDR3 loop spans 13 amino acids. V was cut by 5 bases and J by 6 bases, with 12 bases left in between. Germline V gives CDR1 SEHNR, CDR2 FQNEAQ (reference sequence). The CDR3 here is CASSPGVGDTQYF. The CDR3 DNA reads as TGTGCCAGCAGCCCAGGGGTGGGGGATACGCAGTATTTT.

The V and J genes are TRBV10-3 and TRBJ2-7; TRBD2 agrees at 12 bases. The V gene's germline CDR1 is ENHRY and CDR2 SYGVKD. The CDR3 loop spans 18 amino acids. Trimming removed 0 bases from V and 2 bases from J; junction bases left unmatched: 8. The CDR3 DNA reads TGTGCCATCAGTGAGTCGGCTAGCGGGAGGGCCTTACCCTACGAGCAGTACTTC. It yields the protein CAISESASGRALPYEQYF.

The chain employs TRBV27 and TRBJ1-6; 9 positions match TRBD1. From germline, CDR1 is MNHEY and CDR2 SMNVEV (reference sequence). V shed 3 bases, J shed 11 bases, and the junction held 8 bases outside the gene matches. The CDR3 spans 15 residues. The CDR3 sequence: CASSLKGTGPAPLHF. The CDR3 region has the DNA TGTGCCAGCAGTTTGAAGGGGACAGGGCCAGCACCCCTCCACTTT.

CDR3 loop: CASSLEHGQGGYEQYF. CDR3 coding DNA: TGCGCCAGCAGCCTAGAACATGGTCAGGGGGGCTACGAGCAGTACTTC. J is TRBJ2-7 and V is TRBV4-1; a possible D gene is TRBD1 (7 bases). Trimming left V 4 bases short and J 3 bases short, with 19 bases between. CDR3 size: 16 residues. CDR1 MGHRA and CDR2 YSYEKL come from the germline V gene.

In its sample, this clone was seen a few times. J is TRBJ1-5 and V is TRBV28; the match to TRBD1 covers 9 bases. Trimming cost V 4 bases and J 2 bases; bases outside gene matches: 6. This CDR3 is built from 16 residues. CDR1 and CDR2 (germline): MDHEN, SYDVKM. CDR3 residues: CASSSLDRGGNQPQHF. The CDR3 DNA follows: TGTGCCAGCAGTTCCCTGGACAGGGGTGGCAATCAGCCCCAGCATTTT.

This chain connects TRBV7-9 to TRBJ2-7; D tentatively reads TRBD1 or TRBD2 (5 bases each). V was trimmed by 4 bases and J by 0 bases, leaving 13 bases between them. The CDR3 length is 15 residues. Germline CDR1 and CDR2: SEHNR and FQNEAQ (reference sequence). CDR3 region: CASSSSGTGSYEQYF. The CDR3 DNA reads as TGTGCCAGCAGCTCCTCCGGGACCGGCTCCTACGAGCAGTACTTC.

The rearrangement uses TRBV14 and TRBJ2-5; unclear D gene. Germline V gene lookup returns CDR1 SGHDN and CDR2 FVKESK. Trimming removed 1 base at V and 2 bases at J, with 5 bases between. The CDR3 is 13 amino acids. The DNA of the CDR3 is TGTGCCAGCAGCCAAGGGATACAAGAGACCCAGTACTTC. It is translated as CASSQGIQETQYF.

The rearrangement joins TRBV18 to TRBJ2-6; no clear D. V lost 2 bases and J lost 0, with 20 bases in between. CDR3 length: 20 amino acids. Germline V gene sequence: CDR1 KGHSH, CDR2 LQKENI. The CDR3 loop is CASSPGPPAAHSSGANVLTF. The CDR3 region has the DNA TGTGCCAGCTCACCAGGCCCCCCGGCAGCTCACAGCTCTGGGGCCAACGTCCTGACTTTC. Full variable domain (outside the CDR3, taken from reference TRBV18 and TRBJ2-6): NAGVMQNPRHLVRRRGQEARLRCSPMKGHSHVYWYRQLPEEGLKFMVYLQKENIIDESGMPKERFSAEFPKEGPSILRIQQVVRGDSAAYFCASSPGPPAAHSSGANVLTFGAGSRLTVL.

CDR3 sequence (DNA): TGTGCCAGCAGTTCCTCCAGAAGGAATGAGCAGTTCTTC. It is translated as CASSSSRRNEQFF. V usage is TRBV6-5 and J usage is TRBJ2-1, with D unresolved. This CDR3 is built from 13 residues. V was clipped by 4 bases and J by 7 bases, with 11 bases between them. Germline loops: CDR1 MNHEY, CDR2 SVGAGI.

The chain couples TRBV28 to TRBJ1-1, with D hard to call. Germline CDR1 is MDHEN and CDR2 is SYDVKM. The CDR3 is 13 amino acids. V was clipped by 8 bases and J by 0 bases, with 10 bases between them. Here the CDR3 reads CASRTAMNTEAFF. CDR3 sequence (DNA): TGTGCCAGCCGGACGGCGATGAACACTGAAGCTTTCTTT.

The chain has TRBV6-5 and TRBJ2-7; D is perhaps TRBD1 (5 bases). Germline CDR1 and CDR2: MNHEY and SVGAGI. The CDR3 consists of 16 residues. V lost 1 base, J lost 0 bases, and 13 bases lay in between. The CDR3 sequence: CASSYLGPKSSYEQYF. CDR3 DNA: TGTGCCAGCAGTTACTTGGGGCCGAAGAGCTCCTACGAGCAGTACTTC.

This clone occurred a few times. This chain links TRBV2 with TRBJ1-2; D is unresolved. Looked up from germline, CDR1 is SNHLY and CDR2 is FYNNEI. V was shortened by 7 bases and J by 4 bases, with 16 bases between the two germline ends. This CDR3 comprises 14 residues. The CDR3 protein is CASTSRGSGYGYTF. In DNA, the CDR3 is TGTGCCAGCACCTCGCGAGGGTCTGGCTATGGCTACACCTTC.

This chain uses TRBV18 with TRBJ2-7; the D is unclear. This CDR3 has 14 residues. V was shortened by 1 base and J by 0 bases, with 7 bases between the two germline ends. The V gene's germline CDR1 is KGHSH and CDR2 LQKENI. As DNA, the CDR3 is TGTGCCAGCTCACCACTCGGGTCCTCCTACGAGCAGTACTTC. This codes for CASSPLGSSYEQYF.

This chain connects TRBV5-6 to TRBJ2-5, with TRBD1 identical over 11 bases. This CDR3 region has 15 residues. Germline lookup yields CDR1 SGHDT and CDR2 YYEEEE. Trimming removed 4 bases from V and 2 bases from J; junction bases left unmatched: 4. CDR3 DNA: TGTGCCAGCAGCCCGGACAGGGGGCTGCAAGAGACCCAGTACTTC. Its translation: CASSPDRGLQETQYF.

The chain carries TRBV5-1 and TRBJ1-1; TRBD1 aligns across 8 bases. CDR3 length equals 13 residues. Germline V CDR1 and CDR2: SGHRS, YFSETQ. Unmatched junction bases numbered 5, after V lost 4 bases and J lost 6 bases. CDR3 in amino acids: CASSPMTGAEAFF. The CDR3 nucleotides are TGCGCCAGCAGCCCCATGACAGGGGCTGAAGCTTTCTTT.

Only one count was recorded for this clone. Sequence at one end of the junction differs from germline and may be a read error. The V call is TRBV7-7, the J call TRBJ2-3; D unclear. Per the germline V gene, CDR1 is SSHAT and CDR2 is FNYEAQ (reference sequence). The CDR3 extends over 13 amino acids. The CDR3 DNA reads as TGTGCTAGCAGCTTAACTCAATCAGATACGCAGTATTTT. Residues: CASSLTQSDTQYF.

The rearrangement uses TRBV4-2 and TRBJ2-5; 8 nucleotides match TRBD2. The CDR3 runs to 16 residues. Germline lookup yields CDR1 LGHNA and CDR2 YNFKEQ. J lost 1 base, V lost 1 base, and 5 bases had no gene match. The CDR3 sequence is CASSQGAGVAQETQYF. The DNA of the CDR3 is TGTGCCAGCAGCCAAGGAGCGGGAGTCGCCCAAGAGACCCAGTACTTC.

This rearrangement joins TRBV10-1 to TRBJ2-5; D possibly corresponds to TRBD1 (7 bases). CDR1 and CDR2 (germline): WNHNN, SYGVQD (reference sequence). V lost 6 bases, J lost 3 bases, and 29 bases lay in between. CDR3 length: 19 residues. The CDR3 protein is CASSDSGDSLRTAEETQYF. The CDR3 nucleotides are TGCGCCAGCAGCGATTCGGGGGACAGTTTACGGACTGCAGAAGAGACCCAGTACTTC.

This chain uses TRBV7-2 with TRBJ2-3; a possible D gene is TRBD2 (5 bases). The CDR3 sequence is 16 residues long. The ends were cut back, 4 bases at V and 3 bases at J, with 17 bases in the middle. The germline gives CDR1 SGHTA, CDR2 FQGNSA. CDR3 sequence reads: CASSSPSRGWTDTQYF. CDR3 nucleotides: TGTGCCAGCAGCTCTCCGAGCCGCGGGTGGACAGATACGCAGTATTTT.

As DNA, the CDR3 is TGTGCCAGCAGCCTATGGGGAGGGTTTGTTGAAGCTTTCTTT. Its protein product is CASSLWGGFVEAFF. J is TRBJ1-1 and V is TRBV28; D unclear. CDR3 length: 14 amino acids. V lost 6 bases and J lost 7, with 18 bases in between. Germline CDR1 reads MDHEN; CDR2 reads SYDVKM.

The chain carries TRBV20-1 and TRBJ2-5, with D unclear. The ends were cut back, 5 bases at V and 5 bases at J, with 9 bases in the middle. The CDR3 is 11 amino acids. Germline V lookup: CDR1 DFQATT, CDR2 SNEGSKA (reference sequence). CDR3 protein: CSAPVGETQYF. CDR3 in DNA: TGCAGTGCTCCAGTCGGGGAGACCCAGTACTTC.

The V gene is TRBV9, the J gene TRBJ2-2, with 11 bases matching TRBD2. CDR3 size: 15 residues. Trimming removed 4 bases from V and 6 bases from J; junction bases left unmatched: 5. CDR1 is SGDLS, CDR2 YYNGEE, per germline. The CDR3 coding sequence is TGTGCCAGCAGCCTTAGCGGGAGGGTGGCCGGGGAGCTGTTTTTT. Its protein is CASSLSGRVAGELFF.